This record concerns one TCR beta chain sequence. There are 15 residues in the CDR3. V was pared by 0 bases and J by 4 bases, with 11 bases between. Germline V gives CDR1 MNHEY, CDR2 SVGAGI. The data originate from a study of blood T cell repertoires in COVID-19. Study-wide background: Both acute and convalescent COVID-19 samples were obtained from the United States, Italy and Spain. T cells, B-cell-depleted T cells, or PBMCs provided the cDNA or gDNA that served as material.

Source study methods: Amplification with reference gene primers provided the estimates of nucleated cell counts. Assay: immunoSEQ multiplex PCR; the TCRdb copy retains only in-frame clones and omits some. V, J and clone size derive from that table, while D and trimming were established from the DNA sequence. The sample holds 95,000 to 150,000 clones, about 70% seen once. The sequence was collected from a man aged 55 to 70 with acute or convalescent COVID-19. The sample was peripheral blood. The gene calls are TRBV6-5 and TRBJ2-3; possibly TRBD2 for D (6 bases). This CDR3 reads CASSYSTSRADTQYF. In DNA, the CDR3 is TGTGCCAGCAGTTACTCGACTAGTAGGGCAGATACGCAGTATTTT.